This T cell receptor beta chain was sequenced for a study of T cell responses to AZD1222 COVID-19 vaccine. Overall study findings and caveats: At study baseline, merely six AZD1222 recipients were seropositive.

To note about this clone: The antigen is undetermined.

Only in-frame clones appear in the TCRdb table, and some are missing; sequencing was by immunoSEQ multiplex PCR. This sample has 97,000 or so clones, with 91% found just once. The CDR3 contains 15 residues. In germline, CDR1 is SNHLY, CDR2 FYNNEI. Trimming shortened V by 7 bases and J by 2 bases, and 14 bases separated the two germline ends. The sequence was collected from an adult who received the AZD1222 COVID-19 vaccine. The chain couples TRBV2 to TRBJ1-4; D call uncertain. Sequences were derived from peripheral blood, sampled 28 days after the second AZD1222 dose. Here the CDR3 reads CASTKNRKTNEKLFF. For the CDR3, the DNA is TGTGCCAGCACCAAGAATCGGAAGACTAATGAAAAACTGTTTTTT.